This passage covers 7 T cell receptor beta chains from one sample sequenced in a study of response to subunit inactivated influenza vaccine. TCRdb passed the RT-PCR reads through MiXCR, listing each CDR3 protein once. The repertoire holds fewer than 700,000 distinct CDR3 sequences, approximately 12% seen once, with around 12% in the top ten. The sequenced sample was PBMCs from blood, obtained roughly 46 days after vaccination. The origin of the receptors is a man aged 45-65 years who received an inactivated influenza vaccine.

V is TRBV20-1 and J is TRBJ2-2; 7 bases match TRBD2. There are 16 residues in the CDR3. V lost 5 bases to trimming and J lost 2 bases; unmatched junction nucleotides: 11. Germline CDR1 DFQATT, CDR2 SNEGSKA (reference sequence). The CDR3: CSAAPLTSRNTGELFF. The CDR3 DNA sequence: TGCAGTGCTGCCCCCCTGACTAGCAGAAACACCGGGGAGCTGTTTTTT.

This clonotype showed up just a few times. The rearrangement joins TRBV13 to TRBJ1-1; TRBD1 agrees at 9 bases. Germline CDR1 reads PRHDT; CDR2 reads FYEKMQ (reference sequence). After removal of 7 bases from V and 0 bases from J, the junction contained 6 bases not matched to a gene. The CDR3 runs to 15 residues. The CDR3: CASKGQGGVNTEAFF. The CDR3 DNA sequence: TGTGCCAGCAAGGGACAGGGAGGTGTGAACACTGAAGCTTTCTTT.

This rearrangement joins TRBV5-6 to TRBJ2-7; unclear D gene. This CDR3 contains 13 residues. CDR1 is SGHDT and CDR2 is YYEEEE in the germline V gene. V lost 6 bases and J 5 bases, leaving 15 bases between the germline ends. This CDR3 reads CASTVGWFDEQYF. DNA for the CDR3: TGTGCCAGCACCGTAGGATGGTTCGACGAGCAGTACTTC.

This clonotype was detected a few times. V is TRBV7-8 and J is TRBJ2-3; D not resolved. Trimming removed 3 bases at V and 1 base at J, with 8 bases between. Germline-derived CDR1 and CDR2 are SGHVS and FQNEAQ. The CDR3 extends over 14 amino acids. In DNA form, the CDR3 reads TGTGCCAGCAGCTTGGAGCTGGGCACAGATACGCAGTATTTT. Its translation is CASSLELGTDTQYF.

This clonotype was counted only a few times. This rearrangement joins TRBV7-2 to TRBJ2-5; possible D gene TRBD1, 5 bases. This CDR3 region has 15 residues. V was shortened by 3 bases and J by 1 base, with 12 bases between the two germline ends. Germline loops: CDR1 SGHTA, CDR2 FQGNSA. In DNA form, the CDR3 reads TGTGCCAGCAGCTTGTTTGCAGGGTCCCAAGAGACCCAGTACTTC. This gives the protein CASSLFAGSQETQYF.

The sample holds a few counts of this clonotype. The V call is TRBV5-6, the J call TRBJ2-3; no reliable D call. CDR3 size: 14 residues. Trimming cost V 0 bases and J 2 bases, with 7 bases left between them. The germline V gene has CDR1 SGHDT and CDR2 YYEEEE. CDR3 protein: CASSLDPTTDTQYF. CDR3 in DNA: TGTGCCAGCAGCTTGGACCCAACCACAGATACGCAGTATTTT.

This clonotype has more than one count but fewer than ten. This chain uses TRBV4-1 with TRBJ2-7; either TRBD1 or TRBD2 may fit D (5 bases each). The CDR3 length is 14 residues. Per the germline V gene, CDR1 is MGHRA and CDR2 is YSYEKL. V was shortened by 0 bases and J by 6 bases, with 12 bases between the two germline ends. CDR3 sequence reads: CASSQEVTGREQYF. The CDR3 DNA is TGCGCCAGCAGCCAAGAAGTAACGGGACGCGAGCAGTACTTC.